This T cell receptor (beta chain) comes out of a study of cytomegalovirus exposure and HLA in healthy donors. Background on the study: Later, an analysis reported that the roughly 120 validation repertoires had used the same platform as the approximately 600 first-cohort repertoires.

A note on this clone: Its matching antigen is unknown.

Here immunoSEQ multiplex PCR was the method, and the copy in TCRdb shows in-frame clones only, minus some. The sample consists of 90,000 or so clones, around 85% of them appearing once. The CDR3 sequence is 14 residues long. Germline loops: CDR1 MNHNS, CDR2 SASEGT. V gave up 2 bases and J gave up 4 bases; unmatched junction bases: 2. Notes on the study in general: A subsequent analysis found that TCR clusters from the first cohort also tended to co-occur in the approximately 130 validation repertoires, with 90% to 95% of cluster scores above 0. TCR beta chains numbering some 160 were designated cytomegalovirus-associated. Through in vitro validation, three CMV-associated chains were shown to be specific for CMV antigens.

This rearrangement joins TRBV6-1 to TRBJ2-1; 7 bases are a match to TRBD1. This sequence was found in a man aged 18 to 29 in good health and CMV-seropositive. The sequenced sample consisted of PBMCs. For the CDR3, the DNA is TGTGCCAGCAGTGAACCGACAGGGTACAATGAGCAGTTCTTC. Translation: CASSEPTGYNEQFF.